This TCR beta chain was sequenced in a study of T-cell memory formation after mild COVID-19. The study's findings and limits: Memory from before infection featured some responding clones, which suggests cross-reactive memory joined.

In regard to this clonotype: Its antigen is currently unknown.

TCRdb re-called the 5' RACE reads with MiXCR, one entry per CDR3 protein. Among 210,000 or so distinct CDR3 sequences listed, about 10% were seen once. The sample comprised PBMCs or a T cell subset sorted from them (not recorded which). The sequence derives from a young man who had mild COVID-19 (a few samples of this study predate the infection). Cell type and time point are not known.

CDR3 sequence: CASSRDRVDYGYTF. The CDR3 DNA reads TGCGCCAGCAGCAGAGACAGGGTAGACTATGGCTACACCTTC. The V gene is TRBV5-1, the J gene TRBJ1-2, with 7 bases matching TRBD1. CDR1 is SGHRS and CDR2 is YFSETQ in the germline V gene. Trimming took 4 bases from V and 3 from J; bases not matched to a gene: 6. CDR3 length: 14 amino acids.